This TCR beta chain is from a study of T cell responses to AZD1222 COVID-19 vaccine. The germline V gene has CDR1 LNHNV and CDR2 YYDKDF (reference sequence). The junction had 7 bases not matched to a gene; V was cut back by 1 base and J by 7 bases. The CDR3 has 16 amino acids. Study observations and caveats: There were mostly white British donors and more females than males, and clonal diversity was possibly underestimated. Rises in breadth and depth of Spike-specific TCRs came after two AZD1222 doses. Baseline antibody screening turned up just a handful of seropositive AZD1222 recipients.

Concerning this clone itself: Its antigen is unknown.

The table came from immunoSEQ multiplex PCR; TCRdb's copy has only in-frame clones and leaves some out. The repertoire consists of around 150,000 clones, with 85% to 90% occurring once and the leading ten covering under 2.5%. This TCR derives from an adult in good health. The sequencing here drew on peripheral blood, taken on day 0 of AZD1222 vaccination. The rearrangement joins TRBV15 to TRBJ2-1; 10 bases agree with TRBD2. CDR3 bases: TGTGCCACCAGCAGAGTACTTACTAGCGGGGCGAATGAGCAGTTCTTC. This sequence encodes CATSRVLTSGANEQFF.